Presented here are 28 T cell receptor beta chains from one specimen sequenced in a study of blood T cell repertoires in COVID-19. Here immunoSEQ multiplex PCR was the method, and the copy in TCRdb shows in-frame clones only, minus some. The sample has roughly 440,000 clones; about 87% are singletons. The sequencing sample was made of peripheral blood. All receptors derive from a woman aged 45-60 years with COVID-19, enrolled during active disease.

The V gene is TRBV11-2, the J gene TRBJ1-4; 9 positions match TRBD1. J gave up 7 bases and V 5 bases, and 8 bases lay outside the gene matches. Germline values: CDR1 SGHAT, CDR2 FQNNGV. CDR3 length: 15 residues. CDR3 bases: TGTGCCAGCAGCCCGGGACAGGGTTCGAGTGAAAAACTGTTTTTT. It yields the protein CASSPGQGSSEKLFF. The full variable domain, with the rest looked up from reference TRBV11-2 and TRBJ1-4, is EAGVAQSPRYKIIEKRQSVAFWCNPISGHATLYWYQQILGQGPKLLIQFQNNGVVDDSQLPKDRFSAERLKGVDSTLKIQPAKLEDSAVYLCASSPGQGSSEKLFFGSGTQLSVL.

The genes are TRBV6-5 and TRBJ1-2; TRBD1 matches 9 bases. The CDR3 contains 15 residues. V lost 5 bases and J lost 8; bases outside the gene matches: 12. From germline, CDR1 is MNHEY and CDR2 SVGAGI. CDR3 region: CASSLGDWTGDGYTF. In DNA, the CDR3 is TGTGCCAGCAGTCTTGGGGATTGGACAGGGGACGGCTACACCTTC.

The chain combines TRBV10-1 with TRBJ2-3; TRBD2 aligns across 9 bases. The CDR3 length is 16 residues. J was trimmed by 5 bases and V by 0 bases; bases with no gene match: 6. CDR1 and CDR2 (germline): WNHNN, SYGVQD (reference sequence). CDR3 in amino acids: CASSESGGGAEDTQYF. CDR3 DNA: TGCGCCAGCAGTGAGTCTGGCGGGGGGGCCGAAGATACGCAGTATTTT.

CDR3: CASSSRQGTDTQYF. CDR3 nucleotides: TGTGCCAGCAGCTCCAGACAGGGCACAGATACGCAGTATTTT. This chain links TRBV11-2 with TRBJ2-3; tentative D call: TRBD1 (6 bases). The CDR3 spans 14 residues. Germline V gene sequence: CDR1 SGHAT, CDR2 FQNNGV. Trimming cost V 4 bases and J 1 base, with 9 bases left between them.

The chain joins TRBV5-4 to TRBJ1-1; tentative D call: TRBD1 (5 bases). The germline V and J ends were trimmed by 2 bases and 4 bases, with 15 bases remaining between them. CDR1 SGHNT and CDR2 YYREEE come from the germline V gene (reference sequence). CDR3 size: 15 residues. DNA for the CDR3: TGTGCCAGCAGCTTATTACAGGAGATAACCACTGAAGCTTTCTTT. As protein: CASSLLQEITTEAFF.

CDR3 protein: CASSSTGREQPQHF. The CDR3 DNA is TGTGCCAGTAGTTCCACAGGTAGAGAGCAGCCCCAGCATTTT. The genes are TRBV19 and TRBJ1-5; a weak D match, TRBD1 (5 bases). CDR1 is LNHDA, CDR2 SQIVND, per germline (reference sequence). V was clipped by 5 bases and J by 7 bases, with 15 bases between them. The CDR3 extends over 14 amino acids.

This sequence joins TRBV11-2 and TRBJ2-1; the D is unclear. CDR1 SGHAT and CDR2 FQNNGV come from the germline V gene. The CDR3 sequence is 16 residues long. Trimming removed 5 bases from V and 1 base from J, with 15 bases in between. CDR3 loop: CASSADVEISYNEQFF. Written as DNA, the CDR3 is TGTGCCAGCAGCGCCGATGTAGAGATTTCCTACAATGAGCAGTTCTTC.

The table lists this clone with a count of one. The CDR3 coding sequence is TGCGCCAGCAGCCCGGAACCGGGACAGGGAATCGAGCAGTACTTC. Amino acids: CASSPEPGQGIEQYF. The gene calls are TRBV5-1 and TRBJ2-7; 9 bases match TRBD1. V gave up 4 bases and J gave up 6 bases; unmatched junction bases: 11. CDR3 length: 15 residues. Germline lookup yields CDR1 SGHRS and CDR2 YFSETQ. The full variable domain, completed using reference TRBV5-1 and TRBJ2-7, is KAGVTQTPRYLIKTRGQQVTLSCSPISGHRSVSWYQQTPGQGLQFLFEYFSETQRNKGNFPGRFSGRQFSNSRSEMNVSTLELGDSALYLCASSPEPGQGIEQYFGPGTRLTVT.

Comments on this clone: Sequence at one end of the junction differs from germline and may be a read error. The gene calls are TRBV2 and TRBJ2-2; 8 bases align to TRBD1. Germline V gives CDR1 SNHLY, CDR2 FYNNEI. The CDR3 spans 13 residues. The CDR3 here is CACRGRFTGELFF. CDR3 DNA sequence: TGTGCCTGCAGGGGGCGCTTCACCGGGGAGCTGTTTTTT.

The V gene is TRBV3-1 (or the pseudogene TRBV3-2), the J gene TRBJ1-4, with D maybe TRBD1 (6 bases). V gave up 4 bases and J gave up 3 bases, with 12 bases separating them. Germline V gene lookup returns CDR1 LGHDT and CDR2 YNNKEL (reference sequence). The CDR3 length is 15 residues. The CDR3 DNA reads TGTGCCAGCAGCCCTCACAGGGCTTCTAATGAAAAACTGTTTTTT. Its protein is CASSPHRASNEKLFF.

The chain is built from TRBV4-2 and TRBJ2-6, with D perhaps TRBD1 (7 bases). The CDR3 contains 20 residues. Trimming removed 4 bases from V and 0 bases from J, with 22 bases in between. Germline V CDR1 and CDR2: LGHNA, YNFKEQ. CDR3 sequence (DNA): TGTGCCAGCAGCCGCAAAGCGCGGGACAGCGTTACCTCTGGGGCCAACGTCCTGACTTTC. As protein: CASSRKARDSVTSGANVLTF.

This chain uses TRBV20-1 with TRBJ1-2; no firm D call. This CDR3 is 11 amino acids long. The V end was cut by 5 bases, the J end by 6 bases, with 10 bases between. Germline loops: CDR1 DFQATT, CDR2 SNEGSKA (reference sequence). As DNA, the CDR3 is TGCAGTGCTTGGAGGGAAGATGGCTACACCTTC. This translates into CSAWREDGYTF.

The CDR3 is CASNSPETSGTSTQYF. In DNA, the CDR3 is TGTGCCAGCAACTCTCCTGAGACTAGCGGGACGAGTACGCAGTATTTT. The chain uses TRBV2 and TRBJ2-3; 11 bases fit TRBD2. This CDR3 comprises 16 residues. The germline V gene encodes CDR1 SNHLY and CDR2 FYNNEI. Trimming took 7 bases from V and 8 from J; bases not matched to a gene: 14.

This chain joins TRBV6-5 and TRBJ1-6, with a tentative D call TRBD1 (6 bases). Germline assignment: CDR1 MNHEY and CDR2 SVGAGI. Between the trimmed V and J ends, which lost 8 bases and 7 bases, there was a span of 12 bases. The length of the CDR3 is 13 residues. The CDR3 coding sequence is TGTGCCAGCGGGGGGGCCCAAAATTCACCCCTCCACTTT. Encoded protein: CASGGAQNSPLHF.

V is TRBV9 and J is TRBJ1-2; 11 positions agree with TRBD1. The CDR3 runs 16 residues. The V and J ends lost 0 bases and 5 bases, in that order; junction bases with no gene match: 6. The germline V gene encodes CDR1 SGDLS and CDR2 YYNGEE. The CDR3 DNA reads as TGTGCCAGCAGCGTAGGGACAGGGGGCGCGGGGTATGGCTACACCTTC. Amino acid sequence: CASSVGTGGAGYGYTF.

This clone was seen just once. Other DNA sequences within the sample encode an identical CDR3. The chain carries TRBV24-1 and TRBJ2-1; 9 nucleotides line up with TRBD1. V was pared by 10 bases and J by 0 bases, with 0 bases of the junction left unmatched. Germline V gene sequence: CDR1 KGHDR, CDR2 SFDVKD. This CDR3 region has 13 residues. The CDR3 DNA sequence: TGTGCCACACAGGGGGCCTCCTACAATGAGCAGTTCTTC. This translates into CATQGASYNEQFF.

The chain combines TRBV5-1 with TRBJ2-7; 7 bases line up with TRBD1. Trimming cost V 0 bases and J 5 bases; bases outside gene matches: 2. The CDR3 totals 13 residues. Germline V gene lookup returns CDR1 SGHRS and CDR2 YFSETQ. The CDR3 DNA is TGCGCCAGCAGCTTGGCTGACAGGGACGAGCAGTACTTC. It is translated as CASSLADRDEQYF.

The gene calls are TRBV28 and TRBJ1-2; 8 nucleotides agree with TRBD1. Germline loops: CDR1 MDHEN, CDR2 SYDVKM. V dropped 4 bases and J dropped 4; count of bases not matched to a gene: 17. The CDR3 is 18 residues long. This chain's CDR3 is CASSSAIPKLRGPYGYTF. As DNA, the CDR3 is TGTGCCAGCAGTTCCGCAATCCCGAAACTCAGGGGGCCCTATGGCTACACCTTC.

CDR3 region: CASSTTGVFTEAFF. Written as DNA, the CDR3 is TGTGCCAGTAGTACGACAGGGGTTTTCACTGAAGCTTTCTTT. The V gene is TRBV19, the J gene TRBJ1-1; 8 nucleotides match TRBD1. The CDR3 spans 14 residues. The junction had 5 bases not matched to a gene; V was cut back by 4 bases and J by 4 bases. The germline V gene has CDR1 LNHDA and CDR2 SQIVND (reference sequence).

For this clone: This specimen includes other DNA sequences encoding the same CDR3. The rearrangement links TRBV10-3 to TRBJ1-4, with D possibly matching TRBD1 (5 bases). V was cut by 0 bases and J by 2 bases, with 7 bases left in between. In germline, CDR1 is ENHRY, CDR2 SYGVKD. This CDR3 has 15 amino acids. The CDR3 coding sequence is TGTGCCATCAGTGAGTCCGGGGGGACTAATGAAAAACTGTTTTTT. Its translation: CAISESGGTNEKLFF.

V gene TRBV7-8 combines with J gene TRBJ1-5; D remains unclear. Germline assignment: CDR1 SGHVS and CDR2 FQNEAQ. The CDR3 covers 8 residues. Trimming removed 7 bases from V and 15 bases from J, with 7 bases in between. The CDR3 protein is CASTPRHF. CDR3 DNA: TGTGCCAGCACCCCTAGGCATTTT.

Remarks on this clone: A junction end diverges from the germline sequence, so it may reflect a read error. The sample contains more than one DNA sequence encoding this CDR3. The genes are TRBV18 and TRBJ1-6; D unresolved. Germline CDR1 KGHSH, CDR2 LQKENI. The CDR3 totals 16 residues. CDR3 coding DNA: TGTGCCAGCTCACCAGAGGGTAGCTCCTATAATTCACCTCTCCACTTT. This gives the protein CASSPEGSSYNSPLHF.

This clone was found once. This chain uses TRBV5-7 with TRBJ1-3; maybe TRBD1 (5 bases). TRBV5-7 is classed as an ORF, of uncertain function. Trimming shortened V by 0 bases and J by 7 bases, and 11 bases separated the two germline ends. The CDR3 is made up of 14 amino acids. The CDR3 region has the DNA TGTGCCAGCAGCTTGGCCAGGGTAGATAACACCATATATTTT. Translated: CASSLARVDNTIYF.

The chain recombines TRBV11-2 with TRBJ2-7, with TRBD1 as a possible D gene (5 bases). CDR1 is SGHAT, CDR2 FQNNGV, per germline. The CDR3 consists of 15 residues. The V and J ends lost 1 base and 4 bases respectively, with 14 bases between them. For the CDR3, the DNA is TGTGCCAGCAGCTTAGGATTGCAGGGCAGATACGAGCAGTACTTC. Amino acids: CASSLGLQGRYEQYF. Supplemented by reference TRBV11-2 and TRBJ2-7, the full variable domain reads EAGVAQSPRYKIIEKRQSVAFWCNPISGHATLYWYQQILGQGPKLLIQFQNNGVVDDSQLPKDRFSAERLKGVDSTLKIQPAKLEDSAVYLCASSLGLQGRYEQYFGPGTRLTVT.

The chain recombines TRBV18 with TRBJ1-1; no clear D gene. The CDR3 length is 15 residues. Per germline, CDR1 KGHSH and CDR2 LQKENI. V dropped 2 bases and J dropped 6 bases, with 16 bases sitting between them. The CDR3 region has the DNA TGTGCCAGCTCACCAAACAGTGGGCAGTGGGCTGAAGCTTTCTTT. Its translation: CASSPNSGQWAEAFF.

CDR3 nucleotides: TGTGCCAGCAGCTTAGGCCGAGAGGGACAGGGCTTCTTCCACTACGAGCAGTACTTC. Protein product: CASSLGREGQGFFHYEQYF. The chain combines TRBV13 with TRBJ2-7, with 9 bases identical to TRBD1. Germline V CDR1 and CDR2: PRHDT, FYEKMQ (reference sequence). J gave up 3 bases and V 0 bases, and 15 bases lay outside the gene matches. The CDR3 runs 19 residues.

The chain joins TRBV6-6 to TRBJ2-7; D remains unclear. The germline V gene has CDR1 MNHNY and CDR2 SVGAGI (reference sequence). The length of the CDR3 is 13 residues. The V and J ends lost 6 bases and 5 bases respectively, with 14 bases between them. Here the CDR3 reads CASSKQLYDEQYF. CDR3 coding DNA: TGTGCCAGCAGCAAACAGCTCTACGACGAGCAGTACTTC.

The V gene is TRBV29-1, the J gene TRBJ1-2, with 9 bases matching TRBD1. This CDR3 has 11 amino acids. The germline V gene encodes CDR1 SQVTM and CDR2 ANQGSEA. Trimming took 6 bases from V and 7 from J; bases not matched to a gene: 3. CDR3 nucleotides: TGCAGCGTGGGGACAGGGCCTGGCTACACCTTC. As protein: CSVGTGPGYTF. Looking up the rest from reference TRBV29-1 and TRBJ1-2 gives the full variable domain: SAVISQKPSRDICQRGTSLTIQCQVDSQVTMMFWYRQQPGQSLTLIATANQGSEATYESGFVIDKFPISRPNLTFSTLTVSNMSPEDSSIYLCSVGTGPGYTFGSGTRLTVV.